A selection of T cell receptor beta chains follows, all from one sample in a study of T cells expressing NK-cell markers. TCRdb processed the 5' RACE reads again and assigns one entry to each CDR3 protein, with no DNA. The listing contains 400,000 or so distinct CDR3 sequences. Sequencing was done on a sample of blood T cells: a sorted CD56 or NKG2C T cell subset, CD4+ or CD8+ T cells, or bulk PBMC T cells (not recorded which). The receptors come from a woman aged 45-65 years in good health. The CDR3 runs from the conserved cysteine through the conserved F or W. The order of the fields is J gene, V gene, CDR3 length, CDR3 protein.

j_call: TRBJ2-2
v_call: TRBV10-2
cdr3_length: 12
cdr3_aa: CASTDGPGELFF

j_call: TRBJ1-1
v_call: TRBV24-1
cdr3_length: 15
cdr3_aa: CATSPKGGLNTEAFF

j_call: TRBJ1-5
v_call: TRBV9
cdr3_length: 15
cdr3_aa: CASSVESDSNQPQHF

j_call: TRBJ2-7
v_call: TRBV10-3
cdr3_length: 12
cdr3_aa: CAISDGSYEQYF

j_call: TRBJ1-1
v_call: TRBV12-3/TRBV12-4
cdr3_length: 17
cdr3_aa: CASSVGGGTYWNTEAFF

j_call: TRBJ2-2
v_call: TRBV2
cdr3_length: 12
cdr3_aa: CARNRGHGELFF

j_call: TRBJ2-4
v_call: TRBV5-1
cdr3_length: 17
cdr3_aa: CASRIASGRALSNIQYF

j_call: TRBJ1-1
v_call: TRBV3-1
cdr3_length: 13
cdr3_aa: CASSNQGGVEAFF

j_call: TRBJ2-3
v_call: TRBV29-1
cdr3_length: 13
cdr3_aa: CSAPGPPPDTQYF

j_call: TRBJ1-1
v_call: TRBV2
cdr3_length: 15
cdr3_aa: CASMWGGASDTEAFF

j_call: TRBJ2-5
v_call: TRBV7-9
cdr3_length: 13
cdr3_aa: CASRQGSAETQYF

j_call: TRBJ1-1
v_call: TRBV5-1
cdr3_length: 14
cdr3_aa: CASSYGQGATEAFF

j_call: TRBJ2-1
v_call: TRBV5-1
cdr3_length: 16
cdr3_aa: CASRTTGQGMYNEQFF

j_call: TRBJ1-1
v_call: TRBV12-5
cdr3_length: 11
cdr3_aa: CASAVIDEAFF

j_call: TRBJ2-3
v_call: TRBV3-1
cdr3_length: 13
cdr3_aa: CASSHSGGVPQYF

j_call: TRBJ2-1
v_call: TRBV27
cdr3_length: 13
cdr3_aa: CASSLWVYDEQFF

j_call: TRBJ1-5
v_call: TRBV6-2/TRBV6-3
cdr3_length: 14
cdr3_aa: CASSEGGPNQPQHF

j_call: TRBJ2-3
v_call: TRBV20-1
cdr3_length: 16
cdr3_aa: CSANSLTSGSTDTQYF

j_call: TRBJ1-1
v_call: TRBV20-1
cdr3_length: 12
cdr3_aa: CSASRTPAEAFF

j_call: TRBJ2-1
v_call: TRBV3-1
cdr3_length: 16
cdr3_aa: CASSPISGGFGNEQFF

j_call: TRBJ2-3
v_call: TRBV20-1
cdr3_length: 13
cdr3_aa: CSATAGGTDTQYF

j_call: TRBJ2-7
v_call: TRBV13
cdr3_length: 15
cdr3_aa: CASSLGQGARYEQYF

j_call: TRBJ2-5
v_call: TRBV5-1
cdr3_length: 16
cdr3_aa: CASSLVQGGVTKTQYF

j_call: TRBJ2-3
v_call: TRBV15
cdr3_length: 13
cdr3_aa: CATSRDRSAAQYF

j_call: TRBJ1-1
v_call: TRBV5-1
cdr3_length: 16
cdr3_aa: CASSSGRRQGVTEAFF

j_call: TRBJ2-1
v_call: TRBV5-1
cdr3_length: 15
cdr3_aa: CASSVAGTSGNEQFF

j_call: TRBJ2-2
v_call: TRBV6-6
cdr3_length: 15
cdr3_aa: CASSQKAQNTGELFF

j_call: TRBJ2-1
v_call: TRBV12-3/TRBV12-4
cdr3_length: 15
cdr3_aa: CASSGTGHPLDEQFF

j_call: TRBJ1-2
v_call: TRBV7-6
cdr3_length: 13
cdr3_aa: CASTSGTGNGYTF

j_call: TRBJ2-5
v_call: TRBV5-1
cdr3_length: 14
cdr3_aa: CASSLVGQGETQYF

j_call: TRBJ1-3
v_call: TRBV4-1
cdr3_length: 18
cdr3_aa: CASSQVPGQGAQGNTIYF

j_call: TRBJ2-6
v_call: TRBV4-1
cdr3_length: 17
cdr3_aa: CASSQDNWGSGANVLTF

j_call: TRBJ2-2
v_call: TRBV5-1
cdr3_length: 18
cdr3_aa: CASSSTGTASVATGELFF

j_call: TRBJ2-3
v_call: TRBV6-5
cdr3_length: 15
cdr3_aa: CASSYLATSTDTQYF

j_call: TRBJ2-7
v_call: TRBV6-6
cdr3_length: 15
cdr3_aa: CASRIEQASSYEQYF

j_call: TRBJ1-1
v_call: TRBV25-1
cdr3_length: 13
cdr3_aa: CASSDSRRDEAFF

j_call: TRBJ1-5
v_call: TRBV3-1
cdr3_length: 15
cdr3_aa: CASSQDWGQNQPQHF

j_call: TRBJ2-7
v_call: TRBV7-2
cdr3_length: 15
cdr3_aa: CASSPRGAGAYEQYF

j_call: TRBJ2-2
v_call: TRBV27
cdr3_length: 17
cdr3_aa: CASSLSSVTNRGGELFF

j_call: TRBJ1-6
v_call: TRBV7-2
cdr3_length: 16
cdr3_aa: CASSRGRGSYNSPLHF

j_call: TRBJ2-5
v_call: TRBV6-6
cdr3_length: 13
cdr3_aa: CASAGQVGETQYF